These T cell receptor beta chains were read from a single sample in a study of T cells in Graves' hyperthyroidism and ophthalmopathy. TCRdb analysed the multiplex PCR reads with MiXCR anew, one entry per CDR3 protein. The sample holds roughly 290,000 distinct CDR3 sequences, approximately 14% seen once. Sequences were obtained from blood. These receptors came from a woman between 40 and 50 years old with Graves' hyperthyroidism. CDR3s include the opening cysteine and the closing phenylalanine or tryptophan. A D gene is named only where the DNA matches it firmly. Part of the rows lack a size; the others show once, few, many or a class for expanded clones.

clone_size d_call j_call v_call cdr3_nt cdr3_aa
many NA TRBJ1-5 TRBV12-3/TRBV12-4 TGTGCCAGCAGTTTAATGGCCCTCAATCAGCCCCAGCATTTT CASSLMALNQPQHF
many NA TRBJ2-3 TRBV7-9 TGTGCCACCGTGACTGATACGCAGTATTTT CATVTDTQYF
NA NA TRBJ2-1 TRBV29-1 TGCAGCGTTGTAGGAGGGGTTCGGCGGGGCAATGGGCAGTTCTTC CSVVGGVRRGNGQFF
many NA TRBJ2-5 TRBV28 TGTGCCAGCAGTTTATCGGGTCCGCAAGAGACCCAGTACTTC CASSLSGPQETQYF
many NA TRBJ1-2 TRBV2 TGTGCCAGCACAGTGGAGCCAAACTATGGCTACACCTTC CASTVEPNYGYTF
many TRBD1 TRBJ2-5 TRBV24-1 TGTGCCACCAGTTCAGGGGGCGCAGGTGACGCGACCCAGTACTTC CATSSGGAGDATQYF
many NA TRBJ1-1 TRBV7-2 TGTGCCAGCAGTCCCGAAGGCGTTAGGGCGTCTTCGTACACTGAAGCTTTCTTT CASSPEGVRASSYTEAFF
many TRBD1 TRBJ1-5 TRBV20-1 TGCAGTGCTAGACACGACACAGGGGCCAATCAGCCCCAGCATTTT CSARHDTGANQPQHF
NA TRBD2 TRBJ2-3 TRBV7-9 TGTGCCAGCAGCCGGCGGACTAGCGGGATAGGGACAGATACGCAGTATTTT CASSRRTSGIGTDTQYF
NA TRBD1 TRBJ1-5 TRBV11-2 TGTGCCAGCAGCCCCGACAGGGGAAATGATCAGCCCCAGCATTTT CASSPDRGNDQPQHF
few NA TRBJ2-2 TRBV5-6 TGTGCCAGCAGCTTTAGGGCCGGGGAGCTGTTTTTT CASSFRAGELFF
many TRBD1 TRBJ1-5 TRBV2 TGTGCCAGCAGTGGGGGACAGGGCGCGACGGGGGGTCAGCCCCAGCATTTT CASSGGQGATGGQPQHF
NA NA TRBJ2-1 TRBV6-1 TGTGCCAGCAGCCCCGACGACGGAAGGAGGCAGTTCTTC CASSPDDGRRQFF
NA NA TRBJ2-1 TRBV19 TGTGCCAGTAGCCCAGGGGGCGGGAGAAGGGGGCATGAGCAGTTCTTC CASSPGGGRRGHEQFF
many TRBD1 TRBJ1-4 TRBV5-1 TGCGCCAGCAGCCTCACCGGGACAGGGGCGACTAATGAAAAACTGTTTTTT CASSLTGTGATNEKLFF
many NA TRBJ1-1 TRBV11-3 TGTGCCAGCAGCTTTTCGAACACTGAAGCTTTCTTT CASSFSNTEAFF
few NA TRBJ2-7 TRBV5-6 TGTGCCAGCAGCTTGGGGTTAAGGACGCCCTCTTACTCGGAGCAGTACTTC CASSLGLRTPSYSEQYF
few NA TRBJ2-2 TRBV6-1 TGTGCCAGCAGTGAAGCCGGGGCCGGGGAGCTGTTTTTT CASSEAGAGELFF
many NA TRBJ2-7 TRBV2 TGTGCCAGCAGTGATAACCACTCCTACGAGCAGTACTTC CASSDNHSYEQYF
NA NA TRBJ1-5 TRBV18 TGTGCCAGCTCTCCTGGGGGGCCCCAGCCACAGCCCCAGCATTTT CASSPGGPQPQPQHF
NA NA TRBJ1-4 TRBV28 TGTGCCAGCAGTTACGGAGATGCAACTAATGAAAAACTGTTTTTT CASSYGDATNEKLFF
many NA TRBJ2-1 TRBV7-9 TGTGCCAGCAGCTTTTTCCAGGGAAGTAATGAGCAGTTCTTC CASSFFQGSNEQFF
NA TRBD1 TRBJ2-7 TRBV28 TGTGCCAGCACCGAATGGACAGGGGGCAACGAGCAGTACTTC CASTEWTGGNEQYF
many TRBD1 TRBJ2-1 TRBV20-1 TGCAGTGCTAGAGCTGAGGGACAGTGGGTCTCCTACAATGAGCAGTTCTTC CSARAEGQWVSYNEQFF
few NA TRBJ2-2 TRBV6-1 TGTGCCAGCAGTTCGGAAAGCGGCCTCAACACCGGGGAGCTGTTTTTT CASSSESGLNTGELFF
few TRBD2 TRBJ2-3 TRBV5-4 TGTGCCAGCAGCTCCGGGACTAGCGGGCCTTTGGGCACAGATACGCAGTATTTT CASSSGTSGPLGTDTQYF
few NA TRBJ1-1 TRBV28 TGTGCCAGCACCCCCGGGGGGTGGGGAGGTACTGAAGCTTTCTTT CASTPGGWGGTEAFF
many TRBD1 TRBJ1-1 TRBV27 TGTGCCAGCTGGTCCCGGACAGGGAGGGAGGGCACTGAAGCTTTCTTT CASWSRTGREGTEAFF
NA TRBD2 TRBJ2-7 TRBV29-1 TGCAGCGTGACTAGCGGGAGAGCGTACGAGCAGTACTTC CSVTSGRAYEQYF
many NA TRBJ1-1 TRBV27 TGTGCCAGCAGTTTAAAAGGGGTTTGGACTGAAGCTTTCTTT CASSLKGVWTEAFF
many NA TRBJ2-2 TRBV7-6 TGTGCCAGCAGCAAGTGGGGCGGCCTCACCGGGGAGCTGTTTTTT CASSKWGGLTGELFF
NA TRBD1 TRBJ1-5 TRBV5-6 TGTGCCAGCAGCTTAGGGACAGGGGGTTATCAGCCCCAGCATTTT CASSLGTGGYQPQHF
many NA TRBJ2-5 TRBV20-1 TGCAGTGCTAGAGATCGTCGTAAGGGAGTCCAAGAGACCCAGTACTTC CSARDRRKGVQETQYF
NA NA TRBJ1-1 TRBV5-1 TGCGCCAGCAGCTTGGCCGTAGGGGTAGGCACTGAAGCTTTCTTT CASSLAVGVGTEAFF
many NA TRBJ2-5 TRBV12-3/TRBV12-4 TGTGCCAGCAGTTTAAACGGGAGAGGGGAAGAGACCCAGTACTTC CASSLNGRGEETQYF
many NA TRBJ2-2 TRBV12-3/TRBV12-4 TGTGCCAGCAGTTTGCGCTATCCGGCCGGGGAGCTGTTTTTT CASSLRYPAGELFF
many TRBD2 TRBJ2-3 TRBV27 TGTGCCAGCGCCGGTTGGGAGGGAGACACAGATACGCAGTATTTT CASAGWEGDTDTQYF
many NA TRBJ1-6 TRBV28 TGTGCCAGCAGCAGCTCCTATAATTCACCCCTCCACTTT CASSSSYNSPLHF
many TRBD1 TRBJ2-2 TRBV2 TGTGCCAGCAGCTACAATCGACAGGGGCCGGGCGGGGAGCTGTTTTTT CASSYNRQGPGGELFF
few NA TRBJ1-5 TRBV19 TGTGCCAGTAGTATCGGAGATCAGCCCCAGCATTTT CASSIGDQPQHF
few NA TRBJ2-3 TRBV7-9 TGTGCCAGCAGCCGAGAGGGTGGCACAGATACGCAGTATTTT CASSREGGTDTQYF
many NA TRBJ2-1 TRBV13 TGTGCCAGCAGATCTCAGATGAATGAGCAGTTCTTC CASRSQMNEQFF
few NA TRBJ1-2 TRBV4-1 TGCGCCAGCAGCCAAGAGGGGACATATACCTACTATGGCTACACCTTC CASSQEGTYTYYGYTF
many TRBD2 TRBJ2-7 TRBV11-2 TGTGCCAGCAGCTCAACTAGCGGAGGCACGATAGAGCAGTACTTC CASSSTSGGTIEQYF
few NA TRBJ2-1 TRBV4-1 TGCGCCAGCAGCCAAGAAGGTGCTCAGGGCTCCTACAATGAGCAGTTCTTC CASSQEGAQGSYNEQFF
NA NA TRBJ1-4 TRBV19 TGTGCCAGTAGTATAGGGACCGTCGGAAATGAAAAACTGTTTTTT CASSIGTVGNEKLFF
NA NA TRBJ2-7 TRBV28 TGTGCCAGCACCCCCCCCGAGAGGGTAAACGAGCAGTACTTC CASTPPERVNEQYF
few NA TRBJ2-1 TRBV29-1 TGCAGCGTGCGAAAGGACGTGGCCTCCTACAATGAGCAGTTCTTC CSVRKDVASYNEQFF
many TRBD1 TRBJ2-1 TRBV19 TGTGCCAGTAGGGGGACAGGGAGAGGGGAGCAGTTCTTC CASRGTGRGEQFF
few TRBD2 TRBJ2-5 TRBV20-1 TGCAGTGCTAGAACCCCCCTAGCGGGAGGGCCGGAGACCCAGTACTTC CSARTPLAGGPETQYF
NA NA TRBJ1-2 TRBV5-4 TGTGCCAGCAGCTCCTACAGGTTCCCTAACTATGGCTACACCTTC CASSSYRFPNYGYTF
NA TRBD2 TRBJ2-1 TRBV10-2 TGCGCCAGCAGTGAGTCTCTACTAGCGGAGACTGACTACAATGAGCAGTTCTTC CASSESLLAETDYNEQFF
many TRBD2 TRBJ2-7 TRBV7-8 TGTGCCAGCAGCTTAGTTTCCGGGACTATTTACGAGCAGTACTTC CASSLVSGTIYEQYF
many TRBD1 TRBJ2-7 TRBV27 TGTGCCAGCAGTCCGACAGGGGGCCTCCGACTGAGGCAGTACTTC CASSPTGGLRLRQYF
many NA TRBJ1-1 TRBV29-1 TGCAGCGTTGAAATGGGGGGCCCCAGGGGCACTGAAGCTTTCTTT CSVEMGGPRGTEAFF
NA TRBD2 TRBJ2-5 TRBV7-9 TGTGCCAGCAGCACCGGGACTAGCGGGATTGGAGAGACCCAGTACTTC CASSTGTSGIGETQYF
few TRBD1 TRBJ1-2 TRBV7-2 TGTGCCAGCAGCTCCCGACAGGGGGTCTCACCTAACTATGGCTACACCTTC CASSSRQGVSPNYGYTF